This T cell receptor beta chain was observed in a study of T cell changes during pregnancy in multiple sclerosis. Profiling relied on immunoSEQ multiplex PCR, and the TCRdb table lists in-frame clones only, not all of them. This table has tens of thousands of clones, roughly 90% appearing once. The origin of this receptor is a female donor with multiple sclerosis, enrolled in a pregnancy study. The sequenced sample consisted of PBMCs (not recorded whether the cells were cultured).

The chain's CDR3 is CASSVDGGPNQPQHF. CDR3 nucleotide sequence: TGTGCCAGCAGCGTTGACGGGGGCCCCAATCAGCCCCAGCATTTT. J is TRBJ1-5 and V is TRBV6-4, with D possibly TRBD1 on 6 matching bases. Germline CDR1 MRHNA, CDR2 SNTAGT. The CDR3 consists of 15 residues. The V gene lost 6 bases and the J gene lost 3 bases, with 15 bases spanning the gap.